The next 7 T cell receptor beta chains were all read from a single sample in a study of CD8 T cells in ankylosing spondylitis. TCRdb passed the 5' RACE reads through MiXCR, listing each CDR3 protein once. The sample has more than 300,000 distinct CDR3 sequences, around 10% seen once. Sequencing was done on a sample of blood, either unsorted or a sorted T cell fraction (not recorded which). The receptor source for this set is a female donor with ankylosing spondylitis or in good health (not recorded which).

The table lists this clonotype with many counts. This chain links TRBV5-1 with TRBJ2-7; TRBD1 agrees at 10 bases. Germline V gene lookup returns CDR1 SGHRS and CDR2 YFSETQ. The length of the CDR3 is 14 residues. V dropped 4 bases and J dropped 2; count of bases not matched to a gene: 3. CDR3 coding DNA: TGCGCCAGCAGCACAGGACAGGGGGCCTACGAGCAGTACTTC. Its protein product is CASSTGQGAYEQYF.

This clonotype was recorded at least ten times. V gene TRBV5-1 combines with J gene TRBJ2-6, with unresolved D. V lost 0 bases and J 0 bases, leaving 4 bases between the germline ends. The length of the CDR3 is 15 residues. From germline, CDR1 is SGHRS and CDR2 YFSETQ. This CDR3 is CASSLDVSGANVLTF. The CDR3, as DNA: TGCGCCAGCAGCTTGGACGTCTCTGGGGCCAACGTCCTGACTTTC.

The sample holds many counts of this clonotype. One end of the junction is discordant with germline, which a read error may explain. CDR3 sequence: CASREETQYF. CDR3 DNA sequence: TGTGCCAGCAGGGAAGAGACCCAGTACTTC. The chain combines TRBV6-1 with TRBJ2-5; the D is unclear. The CDR3 is made up of 10 amino acids. CDR1 and CDR2 from the germline V gene are MNHNS and SASEGT.

This clonotype has a count of ten or more. The V and J genes are TRBV20-1 and TRBJ2-7; TRBD2 agrees at 12 bases. The CDR3 contains 17 residues. From germline, CDR1 is DFQATT and CDR2 SNEGSKA (reference sequence). Unmatched junction bases numbered 11, after V lost 0 bases and J lost 5 bases. The CDR3 nucleotides read TGCAGTGCTAGAGATCCTTCTAGCGGGAGGGCCCTCAACGAGCAGTACTTC. Residues: CSARDPSSGRALNEQYF.

The rearrangement links TRBV5-1 to TRBJ1-2; D possibly corresponds to TRBD1 (5 bases). The germline V and J ends were trimmed by 4 bases and 2 bases, with 12 bases remaining between them. Germline V CDR1 and CDR2: SGHRS, YFSETQ. The length of the CDR3 is 14 residues. CDR3 in amino acids: CASSEPGPNYGYTF. The CDR3 nucleotides read TGCGCCAGCAGCGAGCCGGGGCCCAACTATGGCTACACCTTC.

This clonotype has only one observation. This chain links TRBV2 with TRBJ1-2; 7 bases map to TRBD1. This CDR3 region has 14 residues. Germline V gene lookup returns CDR1 SNHLY and CDR2 FYNNEI. Germline trimming cut 7 bases from V and 1 base from J; bases unmatched to any gene: 6. The CDR3 nucleotides read TGTGCCAGCACCGGGACAGCAATTAACTATGGCTACACCTTC. Its protein product is CASTGTAINYGYTF.

This clonotype has at least ten counts. The rearrangement links TRBV5-1 to TRBJ2-2; 9 bases match TRBD1. This CDR3 comprises 17 residues. With 2 bases clipped from V and 0 bases from J, the junction kept 5 bases outside the gene matches. Per the germline V gene, CDR1 is SGHRS and CDR2 is YFSETQ. The CDR3 DNA reads as TGCGCCAGCAGCTTCCTACAGGGGGCTCCGAACACCGGGGAGCTGTTTTTT. Amino acids: CASSFLQGAPNTGELFF.